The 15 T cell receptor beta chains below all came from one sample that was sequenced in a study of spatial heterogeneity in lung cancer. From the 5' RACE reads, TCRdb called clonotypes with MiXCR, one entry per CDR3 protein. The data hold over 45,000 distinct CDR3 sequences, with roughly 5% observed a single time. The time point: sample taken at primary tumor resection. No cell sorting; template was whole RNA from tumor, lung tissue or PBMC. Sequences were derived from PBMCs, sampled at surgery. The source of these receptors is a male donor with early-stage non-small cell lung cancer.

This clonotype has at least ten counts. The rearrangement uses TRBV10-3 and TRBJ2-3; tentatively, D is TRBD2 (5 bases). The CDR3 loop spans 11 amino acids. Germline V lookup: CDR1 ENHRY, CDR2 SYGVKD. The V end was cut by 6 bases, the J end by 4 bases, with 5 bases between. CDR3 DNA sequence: TGTGCCATCAGCGGGGCAGATACGCAGTATTTT. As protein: CAISGADTQYF.

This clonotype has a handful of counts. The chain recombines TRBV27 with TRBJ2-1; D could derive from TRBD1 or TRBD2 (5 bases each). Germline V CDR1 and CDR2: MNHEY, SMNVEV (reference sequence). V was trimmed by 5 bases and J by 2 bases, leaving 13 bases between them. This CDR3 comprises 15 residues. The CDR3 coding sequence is TGTGCCAGCAGTCTCTCGGGGCCTACCTACAATGAGCAGTTCTTC. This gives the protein CASSLSGPTYNEQFF.

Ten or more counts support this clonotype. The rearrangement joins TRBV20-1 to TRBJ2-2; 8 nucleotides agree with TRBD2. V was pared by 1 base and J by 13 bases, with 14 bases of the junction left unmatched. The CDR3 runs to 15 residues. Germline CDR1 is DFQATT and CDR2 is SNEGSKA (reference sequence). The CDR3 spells CSARAGTRGTARLFF. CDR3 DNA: TGCAGTGCTAGAGCCGGGACTAGGGGGACGGCGCGGCTGTTTTTT.

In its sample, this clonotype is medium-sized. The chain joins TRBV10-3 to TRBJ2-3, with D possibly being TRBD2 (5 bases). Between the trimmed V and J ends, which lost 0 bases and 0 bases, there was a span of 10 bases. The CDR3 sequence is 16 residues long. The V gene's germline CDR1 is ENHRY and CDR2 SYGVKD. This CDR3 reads CAISESASPSTDTQYF. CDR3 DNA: TGTGCCATCAGTGAGTCGGCTAGCCCTAGCACAGATACGCAGTATTTT.

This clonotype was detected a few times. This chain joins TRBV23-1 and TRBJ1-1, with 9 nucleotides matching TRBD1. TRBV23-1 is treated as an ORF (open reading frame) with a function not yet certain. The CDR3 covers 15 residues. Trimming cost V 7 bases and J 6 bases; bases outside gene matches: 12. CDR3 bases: TGCGCCAGCAAACAAATTCGGGACAGGGCTTCTGAAGCTTTCTTT. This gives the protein CASKQIRDRASEAFF.

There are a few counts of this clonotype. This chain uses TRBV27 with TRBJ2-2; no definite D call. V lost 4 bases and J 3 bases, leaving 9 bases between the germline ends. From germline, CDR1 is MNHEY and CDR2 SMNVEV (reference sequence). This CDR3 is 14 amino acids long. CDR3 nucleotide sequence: TGTGCCAGCAGTTGGTTATGGGACACCGGGGAGCTGTTTTTT. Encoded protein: CASSWLWDTGELFF.

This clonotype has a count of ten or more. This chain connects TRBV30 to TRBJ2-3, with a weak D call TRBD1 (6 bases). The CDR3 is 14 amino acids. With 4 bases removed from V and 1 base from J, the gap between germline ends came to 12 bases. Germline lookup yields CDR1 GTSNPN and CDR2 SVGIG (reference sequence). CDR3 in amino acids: CAWKRAGGTDTQYF. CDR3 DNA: TGTGCCTGGAAACGGGCAGGGGGCACAGATACGCAGTATTTT.

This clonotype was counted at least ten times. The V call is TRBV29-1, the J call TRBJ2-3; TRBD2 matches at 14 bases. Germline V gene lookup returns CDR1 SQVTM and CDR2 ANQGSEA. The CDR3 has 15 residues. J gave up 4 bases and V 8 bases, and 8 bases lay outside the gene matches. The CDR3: CSPPGTSGRADTQYF. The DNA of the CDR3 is TGCAGCCCACCCGGGACTAGCGGGAGAGCAGATACGCAGTATTTT.

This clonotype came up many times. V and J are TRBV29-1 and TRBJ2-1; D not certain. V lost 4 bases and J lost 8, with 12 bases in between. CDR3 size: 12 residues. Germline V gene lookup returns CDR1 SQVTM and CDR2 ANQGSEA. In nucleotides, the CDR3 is TGCAGCGTTGTGTATCACGCGGATGAGCAGTTCTTC. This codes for CSVVYHADEQFF.

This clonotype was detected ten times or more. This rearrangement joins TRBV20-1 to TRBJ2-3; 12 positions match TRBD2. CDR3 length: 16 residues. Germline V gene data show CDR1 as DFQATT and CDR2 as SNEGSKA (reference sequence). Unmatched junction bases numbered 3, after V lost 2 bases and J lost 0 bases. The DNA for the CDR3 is TGCAGTGCTAGATCCGGGACTAGCGGGAGCACAGATACGCAGTATTTT. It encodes CSARSGTSGSTDTQYF.

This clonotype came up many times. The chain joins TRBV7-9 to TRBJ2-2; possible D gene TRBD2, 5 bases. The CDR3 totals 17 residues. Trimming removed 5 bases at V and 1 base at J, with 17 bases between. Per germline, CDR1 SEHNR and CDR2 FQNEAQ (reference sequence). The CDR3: CASSTEEARENTGELFF. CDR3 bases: TGTGCCAGCAGCACAGAAGAAGCTCGGGAGAACACCGGGGAGCTGTTTTTT.

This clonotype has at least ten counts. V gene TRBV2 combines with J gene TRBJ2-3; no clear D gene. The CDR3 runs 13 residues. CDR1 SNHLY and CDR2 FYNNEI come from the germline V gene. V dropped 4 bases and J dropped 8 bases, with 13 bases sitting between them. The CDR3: CASSADLGGTQYF. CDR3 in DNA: TGTGCCAGCAGTGCTGACCTCGGCGGTACGCAGTATTTT.

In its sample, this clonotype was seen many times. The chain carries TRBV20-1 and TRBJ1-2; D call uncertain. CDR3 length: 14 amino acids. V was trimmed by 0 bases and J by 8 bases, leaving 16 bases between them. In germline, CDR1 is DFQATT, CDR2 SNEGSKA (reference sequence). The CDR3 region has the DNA TGCAGTGCTAGAGAGGGCAGTGATTCCTGGGGCTACACCTTC. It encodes CSAREGSDSWGYTF.

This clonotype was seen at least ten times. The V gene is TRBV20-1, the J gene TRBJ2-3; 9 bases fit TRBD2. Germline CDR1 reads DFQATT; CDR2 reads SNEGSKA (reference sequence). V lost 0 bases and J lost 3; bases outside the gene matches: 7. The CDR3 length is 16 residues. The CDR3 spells CSARDEDSGRTDTQYF. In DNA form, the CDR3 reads TGCAGTGCTAGAGATGAGGACAGCGGGAGGACAGATACGCAGTATTTT.

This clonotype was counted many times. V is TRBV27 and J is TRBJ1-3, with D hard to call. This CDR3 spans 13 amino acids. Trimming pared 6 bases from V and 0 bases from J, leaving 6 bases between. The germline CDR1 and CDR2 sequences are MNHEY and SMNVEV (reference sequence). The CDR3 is CASSRNSGNTIYF. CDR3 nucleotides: TGTGCCAGCAGCCGTAACTCTGGAAACACCATATATTTT.